This record covers a single T cell receptor beta chain. Sequencing was performed with immunoSEQ multiplex PCR; in TCRdb, only in-frame clones are kept and a portion is missing. The table shows fewer than 80,000 clones, with about 90% occurring only once. The data derive from a study of OX40 agonist ivuxolimab in advanced cancers. Across the whole study: Enrollees could have had prior anti-PD-1, anti-PD-L1 or anti-CTLA-4 therapy, which about 40% had received. Two cutaneous melanoma patients and one hepatocellular carcinoma patient, three in all, had partial responses.

The CDR3 is 15 amino acids. J gave up 0 bases and V 8 bases, and 8 bases lay outside the gene matches. Germline CDR1 reads KGHSH; CDR2 reads LQKENI. The chain links TRBV18 to TRBJ2-5; 8 nucleotides agree with TRBD1. Material: CD4+ or CD8+ T cells sorted from blood, obtained in a trial of the OX40 agonist ivuxolimab. The clonotype was recovered from an adult with an advanced solid tumor such as melanoma, head and neck, liver or kidney cancer. The chain's CDR3 is CASRVGDRHQETQYF. Here the CDR3 DNA reads TGTGCCAGCCGGGTAGGGGACAGGCACCAAGAGACCCAGTACTTC.